This T cell receptor (beta chain) was sequenced during a study of blood T cell repertoires in COVID-19. Study details: COVID-19 samples collected from the United States, Italy and Spain covered acute and convalescent phases. T cells, B-cell-depleted T cells, or PBMCs supplied cDNA or gDNA.

During active infection, Seattle patients enrolled and were then monitored through disease. Authors' data handling: Researchers report that nucleated cell counts were estimated from reference gene primer amplification. Sequencing used immunoSEQ multiplex PCR; TCRdb keeps in-frame clones, though not all of them. D and trimming were read from the DNA, whereas the V and J calls and clone size are those reported in that table. Altogether over 150,000 clones are present, roughly four fifths being singletons, with the ten largest covering roughly 7.5%. CDR1 and CDR2 (germline): LNHDA, SQIVND (reference sequence). The CDR3 sequence is 15 residues long. With 7 bases removed from V and 2 bases from J, the gap between germline ends came to 12 bases.

Material for sequencing was peripheral blood. J is TRBJ2-6 and V is TRBV19; possibly TRBD1 for D (6 bases). The sequence came from a woman in her 70s with COVID-19, enrolled during active disease. The chain's CDR3 is CASTQGKAGANVLTF. The CDR3 DNA reads TGTGCCAGTACCCAGGGGAAGGCTGGGGCCAACGTCCTGACTTTC.